This TCR beta chain derives from a study of T cell responses to AZD1222 COVID-19 vaccine. Relative to its sample, this clone is medium-sized. Its matching antigen is unknown. Between the trimmed V and J ends, which lost 3 bases and 15 bases, there was a span of 26 bases. Germline CDR1 is MNHEY and CDR2 is SVGAGI. The CDR3 is 16 amino acids. It was second doses at about 4 or about 12 weeks that were pooled. Data came from immunoSEQ multiplex PCR; TCRdb stores just in-frame clones and leaves some out. The sample has around 120,000 clones, approximately 90% seen once. Whole-study findings and limits: Only 5 or 6 AZD1222 recipients were seropositive at baseline. Elevations in Spike-specific TCR breadth and depth followed administration of two AZD1222 doses. Spike was spanned by vaccine-associated CD4 TCRs, with dominance at 160-218 and 743-854.

The J gene is TRBJ1-4, the V gene TRBV6-5; weak D call: TRBD1 (5 bases). The clonotype comes from an adult who received the AZD1222 COVID-19 vaccine. The sequences come from peripheral blood, collected 28 days after the second AZD1222 dose. CDR3 loop: CASSYGWGSGGPNLFF. The CDR3 DNA follows: TGTGCCAGCAGTTATGGTTGGGGATCCGGGGGTCCCAATTTGTTTTTT.